This T cell receptor (beta chain) was profiled in a study of cytomegalovirus exposure and HLA in healthy donors. Study-wide results and limits: It was in a later analysis that TCR association rates were seen to vary by HLA locus, highest for DRB1 and lowest for HLA-C.

About this clone: As yet, its antigen is unknown.

V dropped 2 bases and J dropped 5 bases, with 10 bases sitting between them. Per the germline V gene, CDR1 is SGHRS and CDR2 is YFSETQ. The CDR3 has 14 residues. The PCR employed 60 Vbeta primers together with 13 Jbeta primers. Produced via immunoSEQ multiplex PCR; TCRdb's table is partial and in-frame only. The sample comprises approximately 100,000 clones, 60% to 80% of which are singletons, and roughly 2.5% rests with the top ten. Sequenced sample: PBMCs. The origin of this receptor is a man in his forties or fifties in good health and CMV-seropositive. The gene calls are TRBV5-1 and TRBJ2-2; a possible D gene is TRBD1 (6 bases). CDR3 DNA sequence: TGCGCCAGCAGCTTACGTACAGGGACCGGGGAGCTGTTTTTT. It is translated as CASSLRTGTGELFF.